This record concerns one T cell receptor beta chain sequence. A read error may produce the germline difference seen at one junction end. Total RNA (approximately 500 ng) served as template for TCR beta cDNA synthesis primed by a constant-region primer. Slightly modified ARM-PCR served as the procedure for the TCR beta libraries. These libraries came from three rounds of nested multiplex PCR. TRBV1-TRBV30 forward primers and a C-beta reverse primer were used in the first two PCR rounds, which each ran for about 10 cycles. One entry per CDR3 protein results from TCRdb running MiXCR on the multiplex PCR reads. Of about 120,000 distinct CDR3 sequences in the sample, less than 80% are singletons; the top ten hold about a tenth. CDR3 size: 20 residues. Germline V gene lookup returns CDR1 KGHDR and CDR2 SFDVKD. Starting material for RNA and DNA co-extraction consisted of about 20-30 mg of unsorted bulk tissue.

This sample was included in a study of tumor-infiltrating lymphocytes in primary liver carcinoma. The V gene is TRBV24-1, the J gene TRBJ2-1; TRBD2 aligns across 12 bases. The TCR sequence derives from a woman aged 55-69 years with primary liver carcinoma and hepatitis B virus infection. The sequencing input was liver tumor tissue from sampling region 1. Subset: tumor region T1, superior pole. CDR3 sequence: CATSESPGTSGQFSDNEQFF. CDR3 DNA: TGTGCCACCAGTGAGAGCCCCGGGACTAGCGGGCAGTTCTCCGACAATGAGCAGTTCTTC.